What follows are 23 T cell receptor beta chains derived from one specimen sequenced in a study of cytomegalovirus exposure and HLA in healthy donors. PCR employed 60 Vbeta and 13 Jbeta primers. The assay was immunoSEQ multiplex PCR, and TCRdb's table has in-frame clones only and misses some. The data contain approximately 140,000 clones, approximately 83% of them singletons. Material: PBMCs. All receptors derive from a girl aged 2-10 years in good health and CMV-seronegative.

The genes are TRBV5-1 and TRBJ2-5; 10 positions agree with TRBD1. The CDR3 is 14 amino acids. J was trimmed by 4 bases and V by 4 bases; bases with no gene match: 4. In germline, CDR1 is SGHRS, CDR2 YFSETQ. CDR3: CASSATGGPETQYF. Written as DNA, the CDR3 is TGCGCCAGCAGCGCGACAGGGGGCCCAGAGACCCAGTACTTC.

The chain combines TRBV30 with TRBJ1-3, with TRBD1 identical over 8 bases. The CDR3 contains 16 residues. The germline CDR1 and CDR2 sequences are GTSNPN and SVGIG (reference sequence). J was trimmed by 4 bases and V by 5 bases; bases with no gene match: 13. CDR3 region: CAWATDRARGGNTIYF. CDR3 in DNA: TGTGCCTGGGCAACGGACAGGGCGAGGGGGGGAAACACCATATATTTT. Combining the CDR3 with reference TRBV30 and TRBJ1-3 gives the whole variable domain SQTIHQWPATLVQPVGSPLSLECTVEGTSNPNLYWYRQAAGRGLQLLFYSVGIGQISSEVPQNLSASRPQDRQFILSSKKLLLSDSGFYLCAWATDRARGGNTIYFGEGSWLTVV.

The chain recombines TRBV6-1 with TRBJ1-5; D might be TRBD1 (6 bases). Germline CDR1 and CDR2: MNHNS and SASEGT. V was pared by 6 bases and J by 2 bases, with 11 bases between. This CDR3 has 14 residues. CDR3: CASSVAGGNQPQHF. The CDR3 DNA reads TGTGCCAGCAGCGTAGCAGGGGGCAATCAGCCCCAGCATTTT.

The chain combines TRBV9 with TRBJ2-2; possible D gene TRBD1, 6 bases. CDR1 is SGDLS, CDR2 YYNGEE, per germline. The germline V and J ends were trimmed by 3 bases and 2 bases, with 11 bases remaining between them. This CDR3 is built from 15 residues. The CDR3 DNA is TGTGCCAGCAGCGCCCGGGACATTAACACCGGGGAGCTGTTTTTT. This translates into CASSARDINTGELFF.

The CDR3 sequence is CASSQDWDRENTGELFF. CDR3 DNA sequence: TGCGCCAGCAGCCAAGACTGGGACAGGGAGAACACCGGGGAGCTGTTTTTT. This chain uses TRBV4-3 with TRBJ2-2; 9 positions match TRBD1. Trimming removed 0 bases from V and 1 base from J; junction bases left unmatched: 3. From germline, CDR1 is LGHNA and CDR2 YSLEER. This CDR3 has 17 amino acids.

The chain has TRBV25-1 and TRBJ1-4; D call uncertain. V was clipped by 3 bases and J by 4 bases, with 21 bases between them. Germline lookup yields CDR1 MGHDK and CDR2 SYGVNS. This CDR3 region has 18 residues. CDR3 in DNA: TGTGCCAGCAGTGATACCCCAATGGGGAGGAGTTATAATGAAAAACTGTTTTTT. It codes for CASSDTPMGRSYNEKLFF.

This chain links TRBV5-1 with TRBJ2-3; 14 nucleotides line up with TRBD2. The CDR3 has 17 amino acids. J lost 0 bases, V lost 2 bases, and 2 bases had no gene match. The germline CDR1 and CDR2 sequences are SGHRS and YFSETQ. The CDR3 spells CASSFRLAGGSTDTQYF. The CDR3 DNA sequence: TGCGCCAGCAGCTTTCGACTAGCGGGAGGGAGCACAGATACGCAGTATTTT. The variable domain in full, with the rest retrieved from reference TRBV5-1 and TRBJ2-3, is KAGVTQTPRYLIKTRGQQVTLSCSPISGHRSVSWYQQTPGQGLQFLFEYFSETQRNKGNFPGRFSGRQFSNSRSEMNVSTLELGDSALYLCASSFRLAGGSTDTQYFGPGTRLTVL.

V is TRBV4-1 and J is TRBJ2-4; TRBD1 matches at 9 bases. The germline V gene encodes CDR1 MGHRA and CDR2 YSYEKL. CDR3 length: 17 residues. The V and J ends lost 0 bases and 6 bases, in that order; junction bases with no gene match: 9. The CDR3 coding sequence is TGCGCCAGCAGCCAAGAACGAACGCGACAGGGGGGAAACATTCAGTACTTC. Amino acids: CASSQERTRQGGNIQYF.

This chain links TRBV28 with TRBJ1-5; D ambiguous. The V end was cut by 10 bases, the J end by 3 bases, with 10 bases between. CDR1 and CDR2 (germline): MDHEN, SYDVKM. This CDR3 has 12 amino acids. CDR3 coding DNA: TGTGCCACCCGAGTGGTCAATCAGCCCCAGCATTTT. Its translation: CATRVVNQPQHF.

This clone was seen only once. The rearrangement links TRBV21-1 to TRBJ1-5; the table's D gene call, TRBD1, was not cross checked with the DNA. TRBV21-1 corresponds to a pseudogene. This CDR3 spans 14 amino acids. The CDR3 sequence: CASSQQSYNQPQHF. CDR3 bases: TGTGCCAGCAGTCAACAGTCATACAATCAGCCCCAGCATTTT.

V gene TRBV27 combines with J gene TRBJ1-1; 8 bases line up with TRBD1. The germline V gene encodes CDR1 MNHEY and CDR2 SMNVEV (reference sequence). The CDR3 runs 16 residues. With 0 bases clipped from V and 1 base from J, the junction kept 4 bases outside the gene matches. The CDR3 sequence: CASSLSIGQGNTEAFF. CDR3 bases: TGTGCCAGCAGTTTATCGATTGGACAGGGGAACACTGAAGCTTTCTTT.

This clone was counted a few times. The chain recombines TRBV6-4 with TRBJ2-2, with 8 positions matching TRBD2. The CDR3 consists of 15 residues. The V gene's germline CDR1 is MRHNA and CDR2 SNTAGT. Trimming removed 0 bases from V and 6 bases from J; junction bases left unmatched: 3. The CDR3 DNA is TGTGCCAGCAGTGACTCCGCGGGGGGTCCCGGGGAGCTGTTTTTT. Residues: CASSDSAGGPGELFF.

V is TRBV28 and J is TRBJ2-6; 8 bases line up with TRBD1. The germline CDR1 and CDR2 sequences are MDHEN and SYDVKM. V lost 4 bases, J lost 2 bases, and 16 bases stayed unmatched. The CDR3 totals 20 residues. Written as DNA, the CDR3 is TGTGCCAGCAGTTCCCCCGGGACAGGTGGGGGCCTGGCTGGGGCCAACGTCCTGACTTTC. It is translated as CASSSPGTGGGLAGANVLTF.

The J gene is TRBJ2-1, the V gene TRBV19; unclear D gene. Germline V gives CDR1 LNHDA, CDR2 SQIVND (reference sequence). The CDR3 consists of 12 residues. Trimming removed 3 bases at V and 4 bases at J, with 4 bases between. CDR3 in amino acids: CASSILYNEQFF. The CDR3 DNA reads TGTGCCAGTAGTATTCTTTACAATGAGCAGTTCTTC.

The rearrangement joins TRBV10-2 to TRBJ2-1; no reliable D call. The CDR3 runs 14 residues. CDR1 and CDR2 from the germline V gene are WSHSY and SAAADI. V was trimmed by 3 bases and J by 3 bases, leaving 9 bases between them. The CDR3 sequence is CASSDSEVYNEQFF. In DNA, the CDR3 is TGCGCCAGCAGTGACTCCGAGGTCTACAATGAGCAGTTCTTC.

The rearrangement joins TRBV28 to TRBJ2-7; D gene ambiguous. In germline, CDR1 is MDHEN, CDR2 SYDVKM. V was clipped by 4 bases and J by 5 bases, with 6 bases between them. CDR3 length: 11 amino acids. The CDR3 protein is CASSSVHEQYF. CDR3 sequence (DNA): TGTGCCAGCAGTTCGGTCCACGAGCAGTACTTC. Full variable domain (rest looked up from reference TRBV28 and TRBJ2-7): DVKVTQSSRYLVKRTGEKVFLECVQDMDHENMFWYRQDPGLGLRLIYFSYDVKMKEKGDIPEGYSVSREKKERFSLILESASTNQTSMYLCASSSVHEQYFGPGTRLTVT.

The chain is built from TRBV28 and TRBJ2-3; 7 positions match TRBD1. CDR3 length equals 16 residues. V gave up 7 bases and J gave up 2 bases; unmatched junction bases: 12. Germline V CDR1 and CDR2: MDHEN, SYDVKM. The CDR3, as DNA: TGTGCCAGCAATCTTATATTGACAGGGCACACAGATACGCAGTATTTT. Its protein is CASNLILTGHTDTQYF. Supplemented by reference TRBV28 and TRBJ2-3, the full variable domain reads DVKVTQSSRYLVKRTGEKVFLECVQDMDHENMFWYRQDPGLGLRLIYFSYDVKMKEKGDIPEGYSVSREKKERFSLILESASTNQTSMYLCASNLILTGHTDTQYFGPGTRLTVL.

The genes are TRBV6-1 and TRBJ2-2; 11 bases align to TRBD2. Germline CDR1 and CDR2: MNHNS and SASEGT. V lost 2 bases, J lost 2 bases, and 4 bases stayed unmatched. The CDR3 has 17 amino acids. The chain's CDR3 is CASSETSGGLNTGELFF. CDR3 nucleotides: TGTGCCAGCAGTGAAACTAGCGGGGGCCTTAACACCGGGGAGCTGTTTTTT.

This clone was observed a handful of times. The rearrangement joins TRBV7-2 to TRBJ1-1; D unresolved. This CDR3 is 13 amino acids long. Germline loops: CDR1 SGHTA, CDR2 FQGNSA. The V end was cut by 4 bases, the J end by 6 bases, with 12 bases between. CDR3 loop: CASSSLIFPEAFF. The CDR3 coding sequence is TGTGCCAGCAGCTCACTTATTTTCCCTGAAGCTTTCTTT.

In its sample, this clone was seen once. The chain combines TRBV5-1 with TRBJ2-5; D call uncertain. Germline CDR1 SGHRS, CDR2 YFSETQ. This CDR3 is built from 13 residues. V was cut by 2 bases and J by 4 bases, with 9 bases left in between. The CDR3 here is CASSFGPGETQYF. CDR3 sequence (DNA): TGCGCCAGCAGCTTTGGGCCAGGAGAGACCCAGTACTTC.

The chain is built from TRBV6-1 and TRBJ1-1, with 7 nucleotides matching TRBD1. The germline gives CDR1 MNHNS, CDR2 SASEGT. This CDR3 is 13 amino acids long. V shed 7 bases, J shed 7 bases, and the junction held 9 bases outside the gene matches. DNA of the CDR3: TGTGCCAGCACCCGGGTCAGGGGGTATGAAGCTTTCTTT. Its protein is CASTRVRGYEAFF.

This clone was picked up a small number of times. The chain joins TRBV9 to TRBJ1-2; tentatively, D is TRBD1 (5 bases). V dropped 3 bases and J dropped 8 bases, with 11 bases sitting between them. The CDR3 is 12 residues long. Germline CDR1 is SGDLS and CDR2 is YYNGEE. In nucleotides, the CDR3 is TGTGCCAGCAGCGGGCAGGGTGGAGGCTACACCTTC. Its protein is CASSGQGGGYTF.

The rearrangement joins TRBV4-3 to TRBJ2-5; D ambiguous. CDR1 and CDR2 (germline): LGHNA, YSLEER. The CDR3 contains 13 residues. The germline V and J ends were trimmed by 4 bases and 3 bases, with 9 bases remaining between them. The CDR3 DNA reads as TGCGCCAGCAGCCTATATATCGAAGAGACCCAGTACTTC. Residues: CASSLYIEETQYF.